The 21 T cell receptor beta chains listed next were all sequenced from one sample in a study of PD-L1 blockade in urothelial cancer (dated by TCRdb to the late 2010s). Receptor libraries were prepared by the immunoSEQ multiplex PCR assay. In TCRdb, the immuneACCESS table is reduced to in-frame sequences with V and J assigned. These tables do not hold every clone; where another copy was compared, an unresolved V gene accounts for under half, and the others remain unexplained. The sample table contains 40,000 or so clones; only one count was recorded for roughly 90% of them. Jointly, the top ten make up 10% to 12% of the sample. In light of the paper, this sample's time point label describes: pretreatment peripheral blood. This specimen consisted of PBMCs, obtained around atezolizumab (anti-PD-L1) treatment. All receptors come from a woman between 55 and 75 years old with urothelial cancer.

This clone was seen a single time. The chain uses TRBV4-2 and TRBJ2-3, with 13 bases that match TRBD2. Germline CDR1 LGHNA, CDR2 YNFKEQ. The CDR3 contains 19 residues. Germline trimming cut 3 bases from V and 0 bases from J; bases unmatched to any gene: 9. CDR3 in amino acids: CASSHSRLAGGPSTDTQYF. CDR3 nucleotide sequence: TGTGCCAGCAGCCATAGCCGACTAGCGGGAGGCCCCAGCACAGATACGCAGTATTTT.

The J gene is TRBJ1-2, the V gene TRBV7-9, with D possibly TRBD1 on 6 matching bases. Germline V gene data show CDR1 as SEHNR and CDR2 as FQNEAQ (reference sequence). Trimming stripped 0 bases from V and 3 bases from J, with 8 bases between. This CDR3 spans 14 amino acids. CDR3 region: CASSLAHRDYGYTF. The CDR3, as DNA: TGTGCCAGCAGCTTAGCGCACAGGGACTATGGCTACACCTTC.

CDR3 sequence reads: CASSLGSLSSYNEQFF. The CDR3 region has the DNA TGTGCCAGCAGCTTAGGGTCCCTGAGCTCCTACAATGAGCAGTTCTTC. The chain is built from TRBV11-2 and TRBJ2-1, with D uncertain. Germline-derived CDR1 and CDR2 are SGHAT and FQNNGV. This CDR3 is 16 amino acids long. Trimming took off 1 base at V and 0 bases at J, with 10 bases between the two ends.

The chain is built from TRBV6-6 and TRBJ1-4; no definite D call. Per germline, CDR1 MNHNY and CDR2 SVGAGI (reference sequence). Trimming took off 3 bases at V and 4 bases at J, with 3 bases between the two ends. CDR3 length equals 12 residues. CDR3 sequence: CASSYNNEKLFF. In nucleotides, the CDR3 is TGTGCCAGCAGTTATAATAATGAAAAACTGTTTTTT.

The chain employs TRBV6-5 and TRBJ2-2; the match to TRBD1 covers 8 bases. This CDR3 has 16 residues. Looked up from germline, CDR1 is MNHEY and CDR2 is SVGAGI. V dropped 4 bases and J dropped 5; count of bases not matched to a gene: 9. This chain's CDR3 is CASSSRQGRGTGELFF. The CDR3 DNA reads TGTGCCAGCAGTTCCCGACAGGGGCGCGGGACCGGGGAGCTGTTTTTT.

This clone has only a few counts. The V gene is TRBV6-6, the J gene TRBJ2-7; weak D call: TRBD1 (6 bases). This CDR3 contains 12 residues. The ends were cut back, 4 bases at V and 5 bases at J, with 9 bases in the middle. Per germline, CDR1 MNHNY and CDR2 SVGAGI (reference sequence). The CDR3 reads CASSLDSNEQYF. CDR3 coding DNA: TGTGCCAGCAGTTTGGACAGTAACGAGCAGTACTTC.

The chain is built from TRBV7-9 and TRBJ1-2; the match to TRBD1 covers 11 bases. J gave up 7 bases and V 5 bases, and 9 bases lay outside the gene matches. Germline CDR1 SEHNR, CDR2 FQNEAQ (reference sequence). The CDR3 consists of 15 residues. CDR3 sequence: CASSIRTGGLAGYTF. CDR3 DNA sequence: TGTGCCAGCAGCATACGGACAGGGGGCCTGGCTGGCTACACCTTC.

The gene calls are TRBV7-2 and TRBJ2-1; 7 nucleotides match TRBD2. CDR1 and CDR2 (germline): SGHTA, FQGNSA. The ends lost 1 base at V and 7 bases at J; junction bases unmatched: 7. The CDR3 totals 15 residues. The CDR3 DNA reads as TGTGCCAGCAGCTTAGGCGGGGGTCTAGGTAATGAGCAGTTCTTC. Translating gives CASSLGGGLGNEQFF.

V usage is TRBV5-1 and J usage is TRBJ2-6; perhaps TRBD1 as D (5 bases). Looked up from germline, CDR1 is SGHRS and CDR2 is YFSETQ. This CDR3 is built from 16 residues. Trimming cost V 0 bases and J 0 bases, with 7 bases left between them. The CDR3 sequence is CASSLDRSSGANVLTF. CDR3 DNA sequence: TGCGCCAGCAGCTTGGACAGGTCCTCTGGGGCCAACGTCCTGACTTTC.

V gene TRBV7-9 combines with J gene TRBJ2-7; D not certain. The CDR3 totals 12 residues. Trimming left V 3 bases short and J 3 bases short, with 6 bases between. Germline V gene lookup returns CDR1 SEHNR and CDR2 FQNEAQ (reference sequence). Here the CDR3 DNA reads TGTGCCAGCAGCTTGGAGATCTACGAGCAGTACTTC. Translation: CASSLEIYEQYF.

The chain links TRBV18 to TRBJ1-2; 8 nucleotides agree with TRBD1. This CDR3 is 15 amino acids long. Germline CDR1 and CDR2: KGHSH and LQKENI. V was clipped by 6 bases and J by 7 bases; unmatched bases: 13. CDR3 nucleotide sequence: TGTGCCAGCTCTCCTAATTCAGGGGGCGATGGTGGCTACACCTTC. It codes for CASSPNSGGDGGYTF.

This chain joins TRBV9 and TRBJ2-1; TRBD2 matches at 10 bases. Germline CDR1 reads SGDLS; CDR2 reads YYNGEE. V trimming: 3 bases; J trimming: 4 bases; junction bases outside the gene matches: 1. The CDR3 is made up of 14 amino acids. The CDR3 spells CASSGTSGYNEQFF. The DNA for the CDR3 is TGTGCCAGCAGCGGGACTAGCGGATACAATGAGCAGTTCTTC. The variable domain in full, with the rest retrieved from reference TRBV9 and TRBJ2-1, is DSGVTQTPKHLITATGQRVTLRCSPRSGDLSVYWYQQSLDQGLQFLIQYYNGEERAKGNILERFSAQQFPDLHSELNLSSLELGDSALYFCASSGTSGYNEQFFGPGTRLTVL.

CDR3 residues: CASSQDILNYEQYF. CDR3 coding DNA: TGTGCCAGCAGCCAAGATATCCTAAACTACGAGCAGTACTTC. The chain joins TRBV14 to TRBJ2-7; D uncertain. The CDR3 consists of 14 residues. The V gene's germline CDR1 is SGHDN and CDR2 FVKESK. V lost 0 bases, J lost 3 bases, and 9 bases lay in between.

The V call is TRBV11-1, the J call TRBJ1-1; 7 bases fit TRBD1. Trimming took 5 bases from V and 4 from J; bases not matched to a gene: 7. The CDR3 covers 14 residues. The germline V gene encodes CDR1 SGHAT and CDR2 FQDESV (reference sequence). The CDR3: CASSTGVRSTEAFF. The CDR3 coding sequence is TGTGCCAGCAGCACAGGGGTCCGCAGCACTGAAGCTTTCTTT.

The chain has TRBV5-4 and TRBJ2-7, with 7 bases lining up with TRBD1. Germline CDR1 and CDR2: SGHNT and YYREEE (reference sequence). This CDR3 is built from 14 residues. V shed 0 bases, J shed 2 bases, and the junction held 2 bases outside the gene matches. For the CDR3, the DNA is TGTGCCAGCAGCTTGGAGGGACAGCCCTACGAGCAGTACTTC. It encodes CASSLEGQPYEQYF.

The chain links TRBV25-1 to TRBJ2-1; a possible D gene is TRBD2 (6 bases). In germline, CDR1 is MGHDK, CDR2 SYGVNS. There are 15 residues in the CDR3. V was clipped by 3 bases and J by 3 bases, with 12 bases between them. Here the CDR3 reads CASSETRFGYNEQFF. The CDR3 nucleotides are TGTGCCAGCAGTGAGACTAGATTCGGCTACAATGAGCAGTTCTTC.

The chain links TRBV5-1 to TRBJ2-5; D is uncertain. The germline V gene encodes CDR1 SGHRS and CDR2 YFSETQ. V dropped 4 bases and J dropped 2 bases, with 12 bases sitting between them. This CDR3 is built from 14 residues. This CDR3 reads CASSRLVQQETQYF. The DNA of the CDR3 is TGCGCCAGCAGCCGCTTGGTACAGCAAGAGACCCAGTACTTC.

The chain carries TRBV14 and TRBJ2-2; 8 bases match TRBD1. The germline V gene has CDR1 SGHDN and CDR2 FVKESK. This CDR3 region has 16 residues. V dropped 4 bases and J dropped 3; count of bases not matched to a gene: 7. The CDR3 nucleotides read TGTGCCAGCAGCCCCGGACAGGGTTGGGACACCGGGGAGCTGTTTTTT. This translates into CASSPGQGWDTGELFF.

The chain uses TRBV11-1 and TRBJ2-3; TRBD2 is a possible D gene (6 bases). Trimming removed 1 base at V and 2 bases at J, with 10 bases between. This CDR3 region has 15 residues. The germline CDR1 and CDR2 sequences are SGHAT and FQDESV (reference sequence). The CDR3 DNA reads TGTGCCAGCAGCTTAGTCGCGGGATCCACAGATACGCAGTATTTT. The encoded protein is CASSLVAGSTDTQYF.

The rearrangement joins TRBV27 to TRBJ2-7; perhaps TRBD2 as D (5 bases). Trimming cost V 6 bases and J 4 bases, with 22 bases left between them. The V gene's germline CDR1 is MNHEY and CDR2 SMNVEV (reference sequence). The CDR3 length is 16 residues. CDR3 protein: CASRSSWRRGGYEQYF. The CDR3 region has the DNA TGTGCCAGCAGGAGTAGCTGGAGAAGAGGCGGGTACGAGCAGTACTTC.

This chain joins TRBV19 and TRBJ2-7, with 7 nucleotides matching TRBD1. The CDR3 consists of 13 residues. Germline V gives CDR1 LNHDA, CDR2 SQIVND (reference sequence). V shed 5 bases and J 4 bases; nucleotides not matched to a gene: 5. The CDR3 region is CASSVTQGYEQYF. DNA for the CDR3: TGTGCCAGTAGTGTAACACAGGGGTACGAGCAGTACTTC.